The entry below describes one TCR beta chain. The antigen it binds to is not known. One end of the junction varies from germline; a read error may be responsible. The data stem from a study of spatial heterogeneity in lung cancer (dated by TCRdb to the late 2010s). For the study in its entirety: Donors were some 67 patients with early-stage, untreated non-small cell lung cancer from the lung TRACERx cohort. In the raw uncorrected reads, each unique combination of TCR and UMI appeared more than ten times on average. In non-small cell lung cancer, the study made a quantitative comparison of TCR alpha and beta repertoires among multiple tumor regions, matched nontumor lung and blood. Follow-up PBMC samples were sequenced whenever available, with a median time to follow-up of approximately 25 months after resection. At surgery, both alpha and beta chains were TCR-sequenced in 220 tumor regions, approximately 64 matched nontumor lung samples and a few dozen PBMC samples. More beta-chain than alpha-chain transcripts were consistently detected, likely reflecting higher beta-chain transcript abundance. The study linked features of the TCR repertoire to counts of nonsynonymous mutations, which were determined by whole-exome sequencing of tumor tissue. The paper's findings and limits, for the study overall: Comparisons of baseline and follow-up blood repertoires included only about 15 patients. Confirming at a functional level the hypothesis that regional TCRs recognize regional mutations was considered to require additional single-cell paired TCR alpha and beta sequencing. Ubiquitous expanded tumor TCRs showed up in blood more often at tumor resection than at routine follow-up.

The library was prepared using 5' RACE. Instrument used: NextSeq 500. In the TCR library protocol, a unique molecular identifier was attached to each TCR cDNA molecule so that PCR and sequencing errors could be corrected. In the original analysis: TCR identification, UMI-based error correction and CDR3 extraction were performed with Decombinator tools. TCRs above a frequency of 2 per 1,000, corresponding to the top 1% of the tumor frequency distribution, were defined as expanded. Renyi diversity was computed with the R vegan package after each repertoire had been subsampled 100 times to 5,000 TCRs. CDR3 similarity networks were built from amino acid triplet string-kernel similarity, with CDR3s being connected when pairwise similarity was above 0.82. TCRdb trimmed the raw reads at Q25, called clones with MiXCR and kept productive beta chains. Rows matching on CDR3 protein sequence are summarized as one entry with the most common DNA and genes. The authors' filters were not applied to this entry. This sample has 39,000 or so distinct CDR3 sequences in its table, and roughly a tenth of those were observed once. Clones ranked in the top ten supply more than 15% of the sample.

Reading the label with the study, this specimen's time point is: blood at routine non-recurrence follow-up after resection. For TCR sequencing, whole RNA was extracted from tumor and nontumor lung tissue, or from cryopreserved PBMC samples, and no cell sorting was done. Only patients for whom sufficient RNA was available from at least two tumor regions were selected for TCR sequencing. The germline V gene gives CDR1 as SGHTA and CDR2 as FQGNSA. Reading from cysteine to phenylalanine, the CDR3 counts 11 amino acids. The read is trimmed to its CDR3 DNA, 33 bases read in frame from base 1. The source of this sequence is a female donor with early-stage non-small cell lung cancer. The sample here was PBMCs, taken at follow-up. The V and J segments used are TRBV7-2 and TRBJ2-1; 9 bases in the middle match TRBD2. The DNA reads TGTGTCAGCAGCCTTAGCGGGGGAAGTGCTTTC. Its amino acids are CVSSLSGGSAF.